This entry lists 28 T cell receptor beta chains sequenced from one sample in a study of blood T cells in healthy people across ages. Then a second PCR, running about 7 to 11 cycles, was carried out with a sample-barcoded 5' primer and a J-beta primer mix. TCRdb re-derived calls from the 5' RACE reads in MiXCR, one entry per CDR3 protein. The profile shows around 900,000 distinct CDR3 sequences, 25% to 30% of them singletons. Source material: blood. These receptors all stem from a woman older than 75 in good health.

This clonotype was found a few times. J is TRBJ1-1 and V is TRBV5-1; weak D call: TRBD1 (5 bases). V lost 4 bases and J lost 1, with 17 bases in between. CDR3 length: 16 amino acids. Germline V gene lookup returns CDR1 SGHRS and CDR2 YFSETQ. CDR3 DNA: TGCGCCAGCAGCCCTCATCGAGGGGTATCGAACACTGAAGCTTTCTTT. It encodes CASSPHRGVSNTEAFF.

The chain has TRBV3-1 and TRBJ2-3, with 7 bases that match TRBD2. From germline, CDR1 is LGHDT and CDR2 YNNKEL (reference sequence). Trimming at V came to 5 bases and at J to 2 bases, leaving 7 bases not matched to a gene. This CDR3 region has 15 residues. The CDR3 loop is CASSTSSGHTDTQYF. CDR3 bases: TGTGCCAGCAGCACGTCTAGCGGTCACACAGATACGCAGTATTTT.

Details on this clonotype: A much larger clone differs from this one at a single base, so this may be a read error. The V and J genes are TRBV13 and TRBJ2-7, with 12 bases aligning to TRBD1. The V gene's germline CDR1 is PRHDT and CDR2 FYEKMQ (reference sequence). This CDR3 has 17 residues. CDR3 DNA: TGTGTCAGCAGCTTAGGGACAGGGGGCGAGAAGTTGTACGAGCAGTACTTC. Translated, it gives CVSSLGTGGEKLYEQYF.

In its sample, this clonotype was seen many times. The rearrangement uses TRBV6-2 or TRBV6-3 and TRBJ1-2; D gene ambiguous. V lost 6 bases and J lost 1, with 15 bases in between. The CDR3 contains 15 residues. CDR1 and CDR2 from the germline V gene are MNHEY and SVGEGT. CDR3 in DNA: TGTGCCAGCAGCCCCCGCCGAGGAGGTAACTATGGCTACACCTTC. It specifies CASSPRRGGNYGYTF.

This clonotype was recorded many times. V is TRBV20-1 and J is TRBJ2-7, with TRBD2 identical over 8 bases. CDR3 length equals 11 residues. V lost 0 bases and J lost 12; bases outside the gene matches: 4. CDR1 and CDR2 from the germline V gene are DFQATT and SNEGSKA (reference sequence). The CDR3 DNA follows: TGCAGTGCTAGAGATCTAACTAGCGGGTACTTC. Protein: CSARDLTSGYF.

Of note for this clonotype: Mismatch with germline at one junction end may stem from a read error. The chain joins TRBV25-1 to TRBJ1-2; D unresolved. From germline, CDR1 is MGHDK and CDR2 SYGVNS. The CDR3 is made up of 15 amino acids. As DNA, the CDR3 is TGTGACAGCAGTCCAACACAGACCTACCTCTATGGCTACACCTTC. This codes for CDSSPTQTYLYGYTF.

Note on this clonotype: A clone one base away is much larger, so this may be a read error. Because the CDR3 is missing its conserved closing phenylalanine or tryptophan, this is likely a read error. V gene TRBV5-1 combines with J gene TRBJ1-6; D gene uncertain. The CDR3 extends over 13 amino acids. Germline loops: CDR1 SGHRS, CDR2 YFSETQ. Deletions cut 2 bases from V and 5 bases from J, with 5 bases between. Here the CDR3 DNA reads TGCGCCAGCAGCTTACGGGATAATTCACCCCTCCACTGT. This encodes CASSLRDNSPLHC.

This clonotype was detected ten times or more. This rearrangement joins TRBV27 to TRBJ1-4, with D unresolved. The V end lost 5 bases, the J end lost 7 bases, and 17 bases lay between the germline ends. The germline V gene encodes CDR1 MNHEY and CDR2 SMNVEV (reference sequence). The CDR3 has 15 residues. The CDR3, as DNA: TGTGCCAGCAGTCTCAGGAACTCCGGCGGTGAAAAACTGTTTTTT. Translated, it gives CASSLRNSGGEKLFF.

As to this clonotype: The germline gene is not matched at one end of the junction; a read error may be the cause. The gene calls are TRBV27 and TRBJ1-2, with 12 bases lining up with TRBD1. The CDR3 runs to 18 residues. CDR1 is MNHEY, CDR2 SMNVEV, per germline (reference sequence). CDR3 region: CASSLIPGQGARSYDYTF. Here the CDR3 DNA reads TGTGCCAGCAGTTTAATCCCGGGACAGGGGGCGCGGAGCTATGACTACACCTTC.

This chain joins TRBV5-1 and TRBJ1-2; D gene uncertain. The germline V gene encodes CDR1 SGHRS and CDR2 YFSETQ. The CDR3 sequence is 15 residues long. Trimming took 0 bases from V and 5 from J, leaving 14 bases between them. The CDR3 here is CASSLAETTGYGYTF. CDR3 nucleotide sequence: TGCGCCAGCAGCTTGGCGGAGACCACGGGGTATGGCTACACCTTC.

This clonotype has just one count. A much more abundant neighbour one base away suggests this may be a read error. The chain couples TRBV15 to TRBJ1-6; D is ambiguous. The CDR3 is 15 residues long. Per the germline V gene, CDR1 is LNHNV and CDR2 is YYDKDF (reference sequence). The CDR3 spells CTTSRDQVPNSPLHF. The CDR3 DNA reads as TGTACCACCAGCAGAGATCAGGTCCCTAATTCACCCCTCCACTTT.

This clonotype was counted only a few times. V is TRBV4-2 and J is TRBJ2-1, with D uncertain. The CDR3 runs to 16 residues. From germline, CDR1 is LGHNA and CDR2 YNFKEQ. V lost 0 bases and J lost 4, with 13 bases in between. CDR3 sequence: CASSQDRGVGYNEQFF. CDR3 coding DNA: TGTGCCAGCAGCCAAGATCGCGGAGTAGGGTACAATGAGCAGTTCTTC.

In this sample, this clonotype turned up many times. The chain joins TRBV5-1 to TRBJ2-7, with 8 bases aligning to TRBD2. V trimming: 5 bases; J trimming: 6 bases; junction bases outside the gene matches: 16. Per the germline V gene, CDR1 is SGHRS and CDR2 is YFSETQ. The CDR3 contains 16 residues. For the CDR3, the DNA is TGCGCCAGCAGATCCAGCTGGACTAGCCCCCAACTCGAGCAGTACTTC. This sequence encodes CASRSSWTSPQLEQYF.

On this clonotype: This clone may be a read error of a much larger clone one base away. The chain couples TRBV12-3 or TRBV12-4 to TRBJ2-3; 10 nucleotides agree with TRBD2. CDR3 length equals 15 residues. The CDR3 here is CASSRTSGITDAQYF. DNA of the CDR3: TGTGCCAGCAGCAGGACTAGCGGCATTACAGATGCGCAGTATTTT.

This clonotype was seen repeatedly, ten times or more. CDR3 DNA sequence: TGTGCCAGCAGCAGTACTAGCCGGGGGTCCTACAATGAGCAGTTCTTC. Amino acid sequence: CASSSTSRGSYNEQFF. V and J are TRBV6-2 or TRBV6-3 and TRBJ2-1, with D perhaps matching TRBD2 (6 bases). The CDR3 covers 16 residues. Trimming removed 6 bases from V and 1 base from J, with 16 bases in between. From germline, CDR1 is MNHEY and CDR2 SVGEGT.

This clonotype has ten or more counts. In DNA form, the CDR3 reads TGCGCCAGCAGCTTGGGTGGTCCCACCCTCCAGCGGGGGACCTACAATGAGCAGTTCTTC. Translating gives CASSLGGPTLQRGTYNEQFF. The rearrangement links TRBV5-1 to TRBJ2-1, with 8 bases lining up with TRBD2. V lost 0 bases to trimming and J lost 2 bases; unmatched junction nucleotides: 16. CDR3 length: 20 amino acids. CDR1 is SGHRS, CDR2 YFSETQ, per germline.

This clonotype was counted at least ten times. V usage is TRBV7-8 and J usage is TRBJ2-4; D tentatively reads TRBD1 or TRBD2 (5 bases each). Germline V CDR1 and CDR2: SGHVS, FQNEAQ. The germline V and J ends were trimmed by 5 bases and 0 bases, with 11 bases remaining between them. The CDR3 covers 15 residues. CDR3 DNA: TGTGCCAGCAGCCGGGACCGATTAGCCAAAAACATTCAGTACTTC. It translates to CASSRDRLAKNIQYF.

This clonotype has just one count. Possible read error: a much larger clone is one base away. The chain recombines TRBV4-3 with TRBJ2-5; TRBD2 aligns across 7 bases. The CDR3 contains 19 residues. Trimming at V came to 0 bases and at J to 3 bases, leaving 16 bases not matched to a gene. The V gene's germline CDR1 is LGHNA and CDR2 YSLEER. CDR3 loop: CASSQDGRGSRFWEETQYF. For the CDR3, the DNA is TGCGCCAGCAGCCAAGATGGGCGGGGGAGCCGTTTCTGGGAAGAGACCCAGTACTTC.

A note on this clonotype: A much more abundant neighbour one base away suggests this may be a read error. The chain is built from TRBV6-1 and TRBJ2-5, with D possibly matching TRBD1 (5 bases). Germline-derived CDR1 and CDR2 are MNHNS and SASEGT. The CDR3 loop spans 14 amino acids. The CDR3 loop is CAGSEGALIGAQYF. Written as DNA, the CDR3 is TGTGCCGGCAGTGAAGGGGCTCTCATAGGGGCCCAGTACTTC.

This clonotype has only a few counts. This chain links TRBV25-1 with TRBJ1-4; TRBD1 agrees at 7 bases. The CDR3 spans 14 residues. V was clipped by 3 bases and J by 8 bases; unmatched bases: 6. Germline V gene data show CDR1 as MGHDK and CDR2 as SYGVNS. Written as DNA, the CDR3 is TGTGCCAGCAGTGACAGGGGGGAGTGGGAAAAACTGTTTTTT. Amino acid sequence: CASSDRGEWEKLFF.

The genes are TRBV20-1 and TRBJ1-5; D is unclear. The CDR3 loop spans 15 amino acids. Trimming cost V 2 bases and J 2 bases, with 13 bases left between them. CDR1 is DFQATT and CDR2 is SNEGSKA in the germline V gene (reference sequence). CDR3 nucleotides: TGCAGTGCTAGAATCCCCAAGGGAGGCAATCAGCCCCAGCATTTT. This codes for CSARIPKGGNQPQHF.

This clonotype has at least ten counts. The chain links TRBV12-3 or TRBV12-4 to TRBJ1-6; 7 bases fit TRBD1. There are 17 residues in the CDR3. V shed 3 bases and J 10 bases; nucleotides not matched to a gene: 15. The CDR3 here is CASSFWPHAGQPSPLHF. The CDR3 nucleotides read TGTGCCAGCAGTTTTTGGCCCCACGCGGGACAGCCCTCACCCCTCCACTTT.

This clonotype has more than one count but fewer than ten. V and J are TRBV7-2 and TRBJ2-5; D is perhaps TRBD2 (7 bases). V was shortened by 3 bases and J by 5 bases, with 13 bases between the two germline ends. This CDR3 is 14 amino acids long. Germline V gene sequence: CDR1 SGHTA, CDR2 FQGNSA. The CDR3 sequence: CASSFARGQETQYF. The CDR3 bases are TGTGCCAGCAGCTTTGCGCGGGGGCAGGAGACCCAGTACTTC.

About this clonotype itself: This may stem from a read error, because a much larger clone lies one nucleotide away. The CDR3, as DNA: TGCAGTGCTAGATCATTGGACTTTAGGGATGAGCAGTACTTC. Translated: CSARSLDFRDEQYF. The chain uses TRBV20-1 and TRBJ2-5, with D possibly being TRBD2 (5 bases). The CDR3 is 14 residues long. Trimming left V 2 bases short and J 11 bases short, with 21 bases between. The V gene's germline CDR1 is DFQATT and CDR2 SNEGSKA (reference sequence).

This clonotype was recorded once. The chain recombines TRBV4-3 with TRBJ2-1, with 10 positions matching TRBD2. Trimming took 1 base from V and 0 from J; bases not matched to a gene: 3. Germline V gene lookup returns CDR1 LGHNA and CDR2 YSLEER. This CDR3 spans 17 amino acids. In nucleotides, the CDR3 is TGCGCCAGCAGCCAAGGTGCTAGCGGGGGCTCCTACAATGAGCAGTTCTTC. Translating it yields CASSQGASGGSYNEQFF.

This chain connects TRBV6-1 to TRBJ1-1; D call uncertain. Germline V lookup: CDR1 MNHNS, CDR2 SASEGT. The CDR3 is made up of 13 amino acids. V gave up 6 bases and J gave up 3 bases, with 11 bases separating them. CDR3 bases: TGTGCCAGCAGGGCTAGGCTCTACACTGAAGCTTTCTTT. Its protein is CASRARLYTEAFF.

The chain couples TRBV7-2 to TRBJ2-2, with D maybe TRBD2 (6 bases). The CDR3 runs to 15 residues. V gave up 2 bases and J gave up 5 bases, with 12 bases separating them. CDR1 is SGHTA, CDR2 FQGNSA, per germline. CDR3 in amino acids: CASSLPGEMTGELFF. DNA of the CDR3: TGTGCCAGCAGCTTACCGGGGGAAATGACCGGGGAGCTGTTTTTT. Complete variable domain (other parts from reference TRBV7-2 and TRBJ2-2): GAGVSQSPSNKVTEKGKDVELRCDPISGHTALYWYRQSLGQGLEFLIYFQGNSAPDKSGLPSDRFSAERTGGSVSTLTIQRTQQEDSAVYLCASSLPGEMTGELFFGEGSRLTVL.

This clonotype has more than one count but fewer than ten. V is TRBV20-1 and J is TRBJ1-2; D might be TRBD1 (6 bases). The germline V gene encodes CDR1 DFQATT and CDR2 SNEGSKA (reference sequence). The CDR3 spans 12 residues. V was pared by 6 bases and J by 3 bases, with 11 bases between. The CDR3 sequence: CSANDRYYGYTF. The CDR3 coding sequence is TGCAGTGCAAACGACAGGTACTATGGCTACACCTTC.